These 28 T cell receptor beta chains came from one sample sequenced in a study of blood T cell repertoires in COVID-19. Repertoires were generated with immunoSEQ multiplex PCR, while TCRdb's copy carries only in-frame clones and drops some. The sample includes fewer than 120,000 clones, 70% to 90% of them seen just once. What was sequenced was peripheral blood. Source of these receptors: a human donor in a cohort sampled during active COVID-19.

V is TRBV9 and J is TRBJ2-7, with D tentatively TRBD2 (5 bases). The CDR3 extends over 15 amino acids. Trimming left V 0 bases short and J 7 bases short, with 17 bases between. CDR1 is SGDLS and CDR2 is YYNGEE in the germline V gene. The CDR3, as DNA: TGTGCCAGCAGCGTAGGATGGCCCGGGGATGCGGAGCAGTACTTC. It is translated as CASSVGWPGDAEQYF.

The chain employs TRBV12-3 or TRBV12-4 and TRBJ1-2, with a possible D match to TRBD1 (5 bases). Between the trimmed V and J ends, which lost 5 bases and 5 bases, there was a span of 9 bases. The CDR3 is made up of 12 amino acids. In nucleotides, the CDR3 is TGTGCCAGCAGTCGACAGCAGTATGGCTACACCTTC. It is translated as CASSRQQYGYTF.

The J gene is TRBJ1-1, the V gene TRBV18, with a weak D call TRBD1 (6 bases). This CDR3 contains 14 residues. The V end was cut by 4 bases, the J end by 1 base, with 10 bases between. Germline V lookup: CDR1 KGHSH, CDR2 LQKENI. CDR3 region: CASSRGQPNTEAFF. The CDR3 DNA is TGTGCCAGCTCACGAGGACAGCCGAACACTGAAGCTTTCTTT. The entire variable domain, with the rest obtained from reference TRBV18 and TRBJ1-1, is as follows: NAGVMQNPRHLVRRRGQEARLRCSPMKGHSHVYWYRQLPEEGLKFMVYLQKENIIDESGMPKERFSAEFPKEGPSILRIQQVVRGDSAAYFCASSRGQPNTEAFFGQGTRLTVV.

The genes are TRBV28 and TRBJ2-7, with 10 bases aligning to TRBD1. The CDR3 is 16 amino acids. CDR1 and CDR2 (germline): MDHEN, SYDVKM. V lost 3 bases and J lost 5; bases outside the gene matches: 10. The CDR3 coding sequence is TGTGCCAGCAGTTTTAACGTCCGGGACAGGGGAGACGAGCAGTACTTC. Residues: CASSFNVRDRGDEQYF.

The V and J genes are TRBV6-5 and TRBJ2-2, with 8 bases aligning to TRBD2. Germline V CDR1 and CDR2: MNHEY, SVGAGI. There are 14 residues in the CDR3. J gave up 5 bases and V 6 bases, and 5 bases lay outside the gene matches. The CDR3 region is CASSSTGGTGELFF. The CDR3 nucleotides are TGTGCCAGCAGCTCCACGGGGGGGACCGGGGAGCTGTTTTTT.

The gene calls are TRBV5-1 and TRBJ2-5; possible D gene TRBD1, 6 bases. V shed 2 bases and J shed 0 bases, with 8 bases lying between them. Germline values: CDR1 SGHRS, CDR2 YFSETQ. The CDR3 extends over 14 amino acids. CDR3 protein: CASSLTGNQETQYF. The CDR3 DNA reads as TGCGCCAGCAGCTTAACAGGGAACCAAGAGACCCAGTACTTC.

V usage is TRBV10-3 and J usage is TRBJ2-1; 10 nucleotides match TRBD2. Germline V gene lookup returns CDR1 ENHRY and CDR2 SYGVKD. The CDR3 loop spans 15 amino acids. With 7 bases clipped from V and 1 base from J, the junction kept 4 bases outside the gene matches. This CDR3 reads CAINTAGGSYNEQFF. The CDR3 region has the DNA TGTGCCATCAATACAGCGGGAGGGTCCTACAATGAGCAGTTCTTC.

This rearrangement joins TRBV6-2 or TRBV6-3 to TRBJ2-5, with TRBD2 matching 8 bases. The germline V gene has CDR1 MNHEY and CDR2 SVGEGT. The CDR3 has 15 residues. Germline trimming cut 3 bases from V and 5 bases from J; bases unmatched to any gene: 8. This CDR3 reads CASSYGAGEIETQYF. Written as DNA, the CDR3 is TGTGCCAGCAGTTATGGAGCGGGAGAAATCGAGACCCAGTACTTC.

DNA for the CDR3: TGCAGCGTTCTCCGGGACAGCTATGGCTACACCTTC. Translated: CSVLRDSYGYTF. The chain links TRBV29-1 to TRBJ1-2, with 7 bases lining up with TRBD1. CDR1 and CDR2 (germline): SQVTM, ANQGSEA. This CDR3 is 12 amino acids long. The V gene end was trimmed by 5 bases and the J gene end by 4 bases; junction bases not matched to a gene: 4.

This clone was observed once. The V gene is TRBV3-1 (or the pseudogene TRBV3-2), the J gene TRBJ1-2; no clear D gene. Germline V gene sequence: CDR1 LGHDT, CDR2 YNNKEL (reference sequence). V gave up 1 base and J gave up 7 bases, with 7 bases separating them. CDR3 length: 12 residues. CDR3 protein: CASSQGFSGYTF. The DNA of the CDR3 is TGTGCCAGCAGCCAAGGGTTTAGTGGCTACACCTTC.

The chain employs TRBV28 and TRBJ1-1; 7 nucleotides agree with TRBD1. CDR1 is MDHEN and CDR2 is SYDVKM in the germline V gene. The CDR3 contains 13 residues. Trimming removed 8 bases from V and 3 bases from J; junction bases left unmatched: 6. The CDR3 DNA reads as TGTGCCAGCGGGACAGTCGGGGACACTGAAGCTTTCTTT. This gives the protein CASGTVGDTEAFF.

The CDR3 nucleotides are TGTGCCAGCAGCTTCTGGCAGGTCCAAGAGACCCAGTACTTC. Translating it yields CASSFWQVQETQYF. V is TRBV7-9 and J is TRBJ2-5; D not resolved. V was trimmed by 3 bases and J by 1 base, leaving 9 bases between them. This CDR3 is 14 amino acids long. Germline V CDR1 and CDR2: SEHNR, FQNEAQ (reference sequence). Full variable domain (missing parts from reference TRBV7-9 and TRBJ2-5): DTGVSQNPRHKITKRGQNVTFRCDPISEHNRLYWYRQTLGQGPEFLTYFQNEAQLEKSRLLSDRFSAERPKGSFSTLEIQRTEQGDSAMYLCASSFWQVQETQYFGPGTRLLVL.

With respect to this clone: An end of the junction differs from the germline gene, which may be a read error. V usage is TRBV6-1 and J usage is TRBJ2-5; the D is unclear. Per the germline V gene, CDR1 is MNHNS and CDR2 is SASEGT. The CDR3 covers 13 residues. Here the CDR3 DNA reads TGTGCCAGCAGCGAAGCACATCAAGAGACCCAGTACTTC. Its translation: CASSEAHQETQYF.

The gene calls are TRBV2 and TRBJ2-5; 7 nucleotides match TRBD1. Germline trimming cut 5 bases from V and 5 bases from J; bases unmatched to any gene: 2. In germline, CDR1 is SNHLY, CDR2 FYNNEI. The CDR3 has 12 amino acids. The DNA of the CDR3 is TGTGCCAGCAGTACCAGGGGGGAGACCCAGTACTTC. Protein product: CASSTRGETQYF.

The CDR3 here is CASSYGRIPTNYEQYF. In nucleotides, the CDR3 is TGTGCCAGCAGTTACGGGAGGATCCCTACTAACTACGAGCAGTACTTC. This chain links TRBV6-5 with TRBJ2-7; a weak D match, TRBD2 (6 bases). CDR1 and CDR2 (germline): MNHEY, SVGAGI. V lost 2 bases to trimming and J lost 3 bases, with 17 bases between them. The CDR3 loop spans 16 amino acids.

The V call is TRBV2, the J call TRBJ2-3, with TRBD2 as a possible D gene (7 bases). The CDR3 has 16 amino acids. From germline, CDR1 is SNHLY and CDR2 FYNNEI. Trimming removed 7 bases from V and 6 bases from J, with 23 bases in between. The CDR3 here is CASTQGGGEPRDTQYF. As DNA, the CDR3 is TGTGCCAGCACCCAGGGAGGGGGAGAGCCTCGGGATACGCAGTATTTT.

V and J are TRBV5-6 and TRBJ2-7, with 7 bases aligning to TRBD2. The CDR3 has 13 amino acids. V trimming: 2 bases; J trimming: 5 bases; junction bases outside the gene matches: 4. The germline V gene encodes CDR1 SGHDT and CDR2 YYEEEE. CDR3 DNA: TGTGCCAGCAGCTTAGGGAGGGGCCACGAGCAGTACTTC. Protein: CASSLGRGHEQYF.

The V and J genes are TRBV27 and TRBJ2-7; 7 bases align to TRBD1. The CDR3 runs 15 residues. From germline, CDR1 is MNHEY and CDR2 SMNVEV (reference sequence). V shed 5 bases and J 2 bases; nucleotides not matched to a gene: 9. The CDR3: CASSPRQGLPYEQYF. CDR3 nucleotides: TGTGCCAGCAGTCCAAGACAGGGATTACCCTACGAGCAGTACTTC.

J is TRBJ2-2 and V is TRBV28, with TRBD1 identical over 9 bases. J was trimmed by 7 bases and V by 6 bases; bases with no gene match: 15. The CDR3 sequence is 17 residues long. Germline CDR1 and CDR2: MDHEN and SYDVKM. DNA of the CDR3: TGTGCCAGCAGGCCCCCTGGGACAGGGATGTTCGGCGGGGAGCTGTTTTTT. Translating gives CASRPPGTGMFGGELFF.

This chain links TRBV27 with TRBJ1-6; D gene ambiguous. Germline V lookup: CDR1 MNHEY, CDR2 SMNVEV (reference sequence). This CDR3 has 15 amino acids. Trimming took off 4 bases at V and 0 bases at J, with 7 bases between the two ends. The CDR3 loop is CASSSFSSYNSPLHF. CDR3 nucleotides: TGTGCCAGCAGTTCCTTTAGCTCCTATAATTCACCCCTCCACTTT.

This sequence joins TRBV19 and TRBJ2-6, with 8 bases lining up with TRBD1. Germline assignment: CDR1 LNHDA and CDR2 SQIVND (reference sequence). Losses at the gene ends were 4 bases for V and 0 bases for J; bases not matched to a gene: 8. There are 18 residues in the CDR3. The CDR3 sequence is CASSNPQGVDSGANVLTF. The CDR3 nucleotides are TGTGCCAGTAGTAACCCACAGGGGGTTGACTCTGGGGCCAACGTCCTGACTTTC.

The chain links TRBV19 to TRBJ1-2; TRBD1 matches 8 bases. The CDR3 length is 14 residues. Germline-derived CDR1 and CDR2 are LNHDA and SQIVND (reference sequence). V was pared by 5 bases and J by 5 bases, with 7 bases of the junction left unmatched. CDR3: CASSRDRGRYGYTF. The CDR3 DNA reads TGTGCCAGTAGTCGCGACAGGGGAAGGTATGGCTACACCTTC.

The gene calls are TRBV13 and TRBJ2-7, with 9 bases that match TRBD1. With V trimmed by 2 bases and J by 5 bases, 7 bases remained unmatched. Germline assignment: CDR1 PRHDT and CDR2 FYEKMQ (reference sequence). This CDR3 contains 15 residues. The CDR3 DNA follows: TGTGCCAGCAGCTTAACAGGGACAGGGATACACGAGCAGTACTTC. As protein: CASSLTGTGIHEQYF.

The genes are TRBV9 and TRBJ2-1; 7 bases fit TRBD2. V gave up 4 bases and J gave up 5 bases; unmatched junction bases: 12. CDR1 SGDLS and CDR2 YYNGEE come from the germline V gene. This CDR3 region has 16 residues. CDR3 bases: TGTGCCAGCAGCCCGTCCTACGGGACTACCAACAATGAGCAGTTCTTC. Translation: CASSPSYGTTNNEQFF.

V usage is TRBV11-3 and J usage is TRBJ2-5; unclear D gene. The germline V gene encodes CDR1 SGHNT and CDR2 YENEEA. V was pared by 5 bases and J by 4 bases, with 8 bases between. This CDR3 spans 12 amino acids. Here the CDR3 reads CASSPNGETQYF. The CDR3 DNA is TGTGCCAGCAGCCCAAACGGAGAGACCCAGTACTTC.

This rearrangement joins TRBV10-3 to TRBJ1-1; 9 bases are a match to TRBD1. This CDR3 contains 17 residues. The V gene's germline CDR1 is ENHRY and CDR2 SYGVKD. Unmatched junction bases numbered 18, after V lost 10 bases and J lost 3 bases. CDR3: CATGGRQGGTSDTEAFF. The CDR3 nucleotides are TGTGCCACCGGCGGGAGACAGGGGGGGACATCGGACACTGAAGCTTTCTTT.

The chain has TRBV6-1 and TRBJ1-6, with D unclear. Trimming pared 3 bases from V and 0 bases from J, leaving 12 bases between. The CDR3 is made up of 17 amino acids. The germline V gene has CDR1 MNHNS and CDR2 SASEGT. CDR3 DNA: TGTGCCAGCAGTGAGGTATCCGGGAGCTCCTATAATTCACCCCTCCACTTT. Protein product: CASSEVSGSSYNSPLHF.

This chain joins TRBV7-2 and TRBJ2-1; D perhaps matches TRBD2 (7 bases). Germline V lookup: CDR1 SGHTA, CDR2 FQGNSA. The CDR3 is made up of 16 amino acids. With 5 bases removed from V and 9 bases from J, the gap between germline ends came to 23 bases. The CDR3 coding sequence is TGTGCCAGCAGCCTTCGAGGGGGGGCCGTCCCACGTGAGCAGTTCTTC. This encodes CASSLRGGAVPREQFF.